This TCR beta chain comes out of a study of CD8+ T cells in alopecia areata. General study results and limits: Administration of tofacitinib significantly diminished scalp clonality and expanded CD8+ clones within the top 100.

Of note for this clone: Its antigen is as yet unknown.

Extraction and reverse transcription of RNA yielded cDNA as the sequencing template. Data came from immunoSEQ multiplex PCR; TCRdb stores just in-frame clones and leaves some out. The data show about 88,000 clones, around 44% seen once. Treatment given: oral pan-JAK inhibitor, 5-10 mg twice daily. The CDR3 is made up of 11 amino acids. Germline CDR1 and CDR2: SQVTM and ANQGSEA. The germline V and J ends were trimmed by 7 bases and 11 bases, with 17 bases remaining between them. This chain connects TRBV29-1 to TRBJ1-1; D is undetermined. The clonotype originates from a human donor with alopecia areata. The sample consisted of CD8+ T cells sorted from blood, taken at week 24, from a patient treated with tofacitinib. This CDR3 reads CSGFGNMGAFF. Here the CDR3 DNA reads TGCAGCGGATTCGGGAATATGGGGGCTTTCTTT.